The text below deals with one T cell receptor beta chain. Sequence at one end of the junction differs from germline and may be a read error. The sample comes from a study of cytotoxic CD8 clonotypes in ibrutinib-treated CLL. The CDR3 is 14 amino acids. CDR1 and CDR2 from the germline V gene are SGHRS and YFSETQ. The assay was immunoSEQ multiplex PCR, and TCRdb's table has in-frame clones only and misses some. The sample comprises more than 300,000 clones, around four fifths of which are singletons, and over 5.5% rests with the top ten. The sequenced sample was PBMCs, obtained before ibrutinib treatment. This clonotype was obtained from a human donor with chronic lymphocytic leukemia. The chain couples TRBV5-1 to TRBJ2-1; 9 positions match TRBD2. For the CDR3, the DNA is TGCGCCAGCAGCCTTAGCGGGAGCTACGATGAGCAGTTCTTC. Residues: CASSLSGSYDEQFF.